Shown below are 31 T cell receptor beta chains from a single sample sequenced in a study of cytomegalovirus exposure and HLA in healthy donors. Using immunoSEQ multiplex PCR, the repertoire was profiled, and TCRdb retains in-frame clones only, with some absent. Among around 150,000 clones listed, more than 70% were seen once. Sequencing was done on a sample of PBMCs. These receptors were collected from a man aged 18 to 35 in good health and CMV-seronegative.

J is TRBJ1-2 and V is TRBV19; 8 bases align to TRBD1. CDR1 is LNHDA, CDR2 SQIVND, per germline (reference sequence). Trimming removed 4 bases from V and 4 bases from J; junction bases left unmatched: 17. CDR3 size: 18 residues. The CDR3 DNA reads TGTGCCAGTAGTACAGCAGGGGGCGGCACGATAGCGGCCTATGGCTACACCTTC. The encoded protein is CASSTAGGGTIAAYGYTF.

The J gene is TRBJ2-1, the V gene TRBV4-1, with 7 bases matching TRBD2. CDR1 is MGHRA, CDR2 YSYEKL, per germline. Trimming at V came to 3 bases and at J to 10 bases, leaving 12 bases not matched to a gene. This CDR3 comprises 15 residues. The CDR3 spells CASSQGGDLSGEQFF. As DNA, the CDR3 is TGCGCCAGCAGCCAGGGGGGGGACCTATCAGGGGAGCAGTTCTTC.

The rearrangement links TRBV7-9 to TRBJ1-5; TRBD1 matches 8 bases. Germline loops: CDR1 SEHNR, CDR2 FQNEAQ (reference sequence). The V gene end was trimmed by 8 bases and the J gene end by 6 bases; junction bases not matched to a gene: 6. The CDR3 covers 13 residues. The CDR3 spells CASRQGSSQPQHF. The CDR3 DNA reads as TGTGCCAGCCGACAGGGGTCGAGTCAGCCCCAGCATTTT. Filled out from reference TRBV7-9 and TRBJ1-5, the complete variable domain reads DTGVSQNPRHKITKRGQNVTFRCDPISEHNRLYWYRQTLGQGPEFLTYFQNEAQLEKSRLLSDRFSAERPKGSFSTLEIQRTEQGDSAMYLCASRQGSSQPQHFGDGTRLSIL.

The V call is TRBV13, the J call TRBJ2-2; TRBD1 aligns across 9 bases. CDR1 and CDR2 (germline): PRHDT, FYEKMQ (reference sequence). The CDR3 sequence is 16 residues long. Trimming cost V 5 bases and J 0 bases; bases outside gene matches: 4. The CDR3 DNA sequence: TGTGCCAGCAGCGGCCGGGACAGGGCGAACACCGGGGAGCTGTTTTTT. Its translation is CASSGRDRANTGELFF.

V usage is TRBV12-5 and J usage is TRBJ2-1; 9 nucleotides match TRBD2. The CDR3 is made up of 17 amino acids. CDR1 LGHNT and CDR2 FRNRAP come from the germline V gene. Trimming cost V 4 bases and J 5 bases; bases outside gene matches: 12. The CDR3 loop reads CASGSFQLGLADNEQFF. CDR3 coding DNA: TGTGCTAGTGGTTCCTTTCAGCTGGGACTAGCAGACAATGAGCAGTTCTTC.

The CDR3 coding sequence is TGTGCCAGCAGCCAAGAGGGCGGGATCCTTGCTCATGAGCAGTTCTTC. It translates to CASSQEGGILAHEQFF. The chain recombines TRBV4-2 with TRBJ2-1; D is possibly TRBD2 (6 bases). From germline, CDR1 is LGHNA and CDR2 YNFKEQ. This CDR3 has 16 residues. V lost 0 bases, J lost 8 bases, and 17 bases lay in between.

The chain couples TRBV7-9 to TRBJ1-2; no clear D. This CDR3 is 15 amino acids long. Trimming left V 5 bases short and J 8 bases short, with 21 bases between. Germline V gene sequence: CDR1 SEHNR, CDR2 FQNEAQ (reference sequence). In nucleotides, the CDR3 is TGTGCCAGCAGCATAGAAACCGGGTCCAAGTGGGGCTACACCTTC. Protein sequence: CASSIETGSKWGYTF. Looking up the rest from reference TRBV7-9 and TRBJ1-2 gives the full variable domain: DTGVSQNPRHKITKRGQNVTFRCDPISEHNRLYWYRQTLGQGPEFLTYFQNEAQLEKSRLLSDRFSAERPKGSFSTLEIQRTEQGDSAMYLCASSIETGSKWGYTFGSGTRLTVV.

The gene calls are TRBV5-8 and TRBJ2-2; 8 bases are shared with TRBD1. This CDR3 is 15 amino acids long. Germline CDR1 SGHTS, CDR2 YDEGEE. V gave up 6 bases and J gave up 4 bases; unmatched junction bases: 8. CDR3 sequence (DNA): TGTGCCAGCACCGTACAGGGGGTTGGCACCGGGGAGCTGTTTTTT. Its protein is CASTVQGVGTGELFF.

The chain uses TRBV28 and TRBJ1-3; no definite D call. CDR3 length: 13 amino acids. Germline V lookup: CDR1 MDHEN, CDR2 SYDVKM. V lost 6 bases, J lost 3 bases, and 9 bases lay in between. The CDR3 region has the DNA TGTGCCAGCAGAAATCCCAATGGAAACACCATATATTTT. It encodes CASRNPNGNTIYF.

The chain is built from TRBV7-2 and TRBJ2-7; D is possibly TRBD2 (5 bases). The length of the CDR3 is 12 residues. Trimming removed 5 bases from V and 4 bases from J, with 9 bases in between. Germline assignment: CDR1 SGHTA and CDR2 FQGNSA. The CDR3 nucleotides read TGTGCCAGCAGCGGAGGAACTTACGAGCAGTACTTC. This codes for CASSGGTYEQYF.

The CDR3 reads CASSQVQRGGSTDTQYF. Here the CDR3 DNA reads TGTGCCAGCAGCCAAGTCCAGCGGGGGGGATCTACAGATACGCAGTATTTT. V is TRBV4-2 and J is TRBJ2-3, with 10 bases lining up with TRBD2. Unmatched junction bases numbered 7, after V lost 1 base and J lost 3 bases. Per germline, CDR1 LGHNA and CDR2 YNFKEQ. The CDR3 is 17 amino acids.

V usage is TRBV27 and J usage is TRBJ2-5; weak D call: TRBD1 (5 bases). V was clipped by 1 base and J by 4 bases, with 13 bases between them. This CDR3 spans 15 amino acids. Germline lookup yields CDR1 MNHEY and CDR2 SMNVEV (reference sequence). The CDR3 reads CASSLWAIQGETQYF. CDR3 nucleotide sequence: TGTGCCAGCAGTTTATGGGCAATCCAGGGAGAGACCCAGTACTTC.

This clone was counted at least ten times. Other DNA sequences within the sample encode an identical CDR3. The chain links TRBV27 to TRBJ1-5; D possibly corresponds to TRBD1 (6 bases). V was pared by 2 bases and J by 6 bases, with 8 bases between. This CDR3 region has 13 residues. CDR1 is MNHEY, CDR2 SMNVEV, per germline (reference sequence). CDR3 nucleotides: TGTGCCAGCAGTTTAGGGGGCGGTCAGCCCCAGCATTTT. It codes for CASSLGGGQPQHF.

CDR3 loop: CASSFGGGEKETQYF. As DNA, the CDR3 is TGTGCCAGCAGCTTCGGGGGGGGAGAAAAAGAGACCCAGTACTTC. The rearrangement uses TRBV11-2 and TRBJ2-5; 8 nucleotides line up with TRBD2. Unmatched junction bases numbered 6, after V lost 3 bases and J lost 3 bases. CDR1 is SGHAT and CDR2 is FQNNGV in the germline V gene. The CDR3 contains 15 residues.

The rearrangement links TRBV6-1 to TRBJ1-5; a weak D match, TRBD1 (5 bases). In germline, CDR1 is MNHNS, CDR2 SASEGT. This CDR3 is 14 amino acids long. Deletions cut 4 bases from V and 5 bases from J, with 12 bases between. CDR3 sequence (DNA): TGTGCCAGCAGTGTTCGTGGGGCTGATCAGCCCCAGCATTTT. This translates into CASSVRGADQPQHF.

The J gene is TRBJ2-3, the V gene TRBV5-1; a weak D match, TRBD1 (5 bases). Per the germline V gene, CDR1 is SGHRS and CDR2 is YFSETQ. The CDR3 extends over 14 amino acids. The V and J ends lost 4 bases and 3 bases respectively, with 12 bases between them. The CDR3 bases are TGCGCCAGCAGCATGCCGCGACAGACAGATACGCAGTATTTT. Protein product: CASSMPRQTDTQYF.

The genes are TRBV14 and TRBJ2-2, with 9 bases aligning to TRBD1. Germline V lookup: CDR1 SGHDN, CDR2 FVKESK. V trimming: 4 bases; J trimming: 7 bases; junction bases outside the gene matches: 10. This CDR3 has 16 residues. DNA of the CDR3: TGTGCCAGCAGCCCCATCCGGGACAGGGTATACGGGGAGCTGTTTTTT. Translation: CASSPIRDRVYGELFF.

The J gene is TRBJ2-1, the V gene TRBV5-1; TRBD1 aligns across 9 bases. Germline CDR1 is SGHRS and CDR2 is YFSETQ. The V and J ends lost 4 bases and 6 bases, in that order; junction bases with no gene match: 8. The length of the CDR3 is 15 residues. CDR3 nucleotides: TGCGCCAGCAGCGGATACAGGGGGCAATCCAATGAGCAGTTCTTC. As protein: CASSGYRGQSNEQFF.

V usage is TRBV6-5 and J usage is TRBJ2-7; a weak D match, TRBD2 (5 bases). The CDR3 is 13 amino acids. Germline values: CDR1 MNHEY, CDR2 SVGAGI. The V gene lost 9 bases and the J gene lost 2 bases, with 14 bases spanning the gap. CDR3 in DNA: TGTGCCAGTGGCGAGGGTTTAACCTACGAGCAGTACTTC. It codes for CASGEGLTYEQYF.

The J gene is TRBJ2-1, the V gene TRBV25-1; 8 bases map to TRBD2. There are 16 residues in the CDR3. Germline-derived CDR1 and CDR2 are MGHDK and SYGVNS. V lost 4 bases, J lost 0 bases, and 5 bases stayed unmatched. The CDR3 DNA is TGTGCCAGCAGTGGAATGAGCGGGGGCTCCTACAATGAGCAGTTCTTC. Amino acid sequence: CASSGMSGGSYNEQFF.

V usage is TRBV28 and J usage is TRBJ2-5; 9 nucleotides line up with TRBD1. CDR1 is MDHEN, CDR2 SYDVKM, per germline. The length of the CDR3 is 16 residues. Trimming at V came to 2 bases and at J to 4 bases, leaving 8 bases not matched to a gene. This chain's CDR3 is CASSLKDRGTGETQYF. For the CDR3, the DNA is TGTGCCAGCAGTTTAAAGGACAGGGGAACCGGAGAGACCCAGTACTTC.

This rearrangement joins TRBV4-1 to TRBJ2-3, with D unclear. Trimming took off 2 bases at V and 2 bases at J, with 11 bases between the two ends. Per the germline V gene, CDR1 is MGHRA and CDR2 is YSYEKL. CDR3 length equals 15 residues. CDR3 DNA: TGCGCCAGCAGCCAACCTAGTCCGTACACAGATACGCAGTATTTT. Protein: CASSQPSPYTDTQYF.

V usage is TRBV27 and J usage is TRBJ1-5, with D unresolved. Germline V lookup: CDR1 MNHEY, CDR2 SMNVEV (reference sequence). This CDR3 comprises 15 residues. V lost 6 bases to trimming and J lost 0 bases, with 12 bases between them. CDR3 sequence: CASRREGYSNQPQHF. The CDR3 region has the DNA TGTGCCAGCAGGAGAGAGGGATATAGCAATCAGCCCCAGCATTTT.

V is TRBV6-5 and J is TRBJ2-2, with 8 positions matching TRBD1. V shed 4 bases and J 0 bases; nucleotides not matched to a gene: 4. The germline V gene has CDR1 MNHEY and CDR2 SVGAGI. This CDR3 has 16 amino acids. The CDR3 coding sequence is TGTGCCAGCAGTTCCCGGACAGGGTCGAACACCGGGGAGCTGTTTTTT. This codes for CASSSRTGSNTGELFF.

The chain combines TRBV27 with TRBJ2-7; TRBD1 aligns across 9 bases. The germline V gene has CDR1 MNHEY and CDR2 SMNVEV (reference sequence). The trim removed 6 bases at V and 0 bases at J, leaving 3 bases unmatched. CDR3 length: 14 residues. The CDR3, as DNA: TGTGCCAGCAGATACAGGGGGCCCTCCTACGAGCAGTACTTC. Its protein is CASRYRGPSYEQYF.

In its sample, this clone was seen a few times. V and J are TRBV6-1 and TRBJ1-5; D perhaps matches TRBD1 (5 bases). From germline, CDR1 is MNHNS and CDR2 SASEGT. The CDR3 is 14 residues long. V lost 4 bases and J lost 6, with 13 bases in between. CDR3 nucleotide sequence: TGTGCCAGCAGTGTGGACATGTTAGTTCAGCCCCAGCATTTT. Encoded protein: CASSVDMLVQPQHF.

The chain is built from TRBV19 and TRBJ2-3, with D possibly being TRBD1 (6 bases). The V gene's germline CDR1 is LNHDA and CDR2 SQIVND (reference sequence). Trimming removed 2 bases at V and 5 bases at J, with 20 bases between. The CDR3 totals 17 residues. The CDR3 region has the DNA TGTGCCAGTAGTATAACGGGTCGGCAGGGGAGAGTAGATACGCAGTATTTT. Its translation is CASSITGRQGRVDTQYF.

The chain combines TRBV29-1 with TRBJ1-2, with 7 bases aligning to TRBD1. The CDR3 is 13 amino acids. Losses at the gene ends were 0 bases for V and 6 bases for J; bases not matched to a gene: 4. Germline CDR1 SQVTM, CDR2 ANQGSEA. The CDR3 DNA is TGCAGCGTTGAAGATCCAAGGGGGCATGGCTACACCTTC. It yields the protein CSVEDPRGHGYTF. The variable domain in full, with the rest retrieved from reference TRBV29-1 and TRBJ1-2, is SAVISQKPSRDICQRGTSLTIQCQVDSQVTMMFWYRQQPGQSLTLIATANQGSEATYESGFVIDKFPISRPNLTFSTLTVSNMSPEDSSIYLCSVEDPRGHGYTFGSGTRLTVV.

CDR3 sequence (DNA): TGTGCCAGCAGTGGACTGACAGGGTTCGGGGGCTACACCTTC. Its translation: CASSGLTGFGGYTF. This chain uses TRBV27 with TRBJ1-2; 7 bases fit TRBD1. The V segment lost 5 bases and the J segment 8 bases; nucleotides outside the gene matches: 11. The CDR3 is 14 residues long. The germline gives CDR1 MNHEY, CDR2 SMNVEV (reference sequence).

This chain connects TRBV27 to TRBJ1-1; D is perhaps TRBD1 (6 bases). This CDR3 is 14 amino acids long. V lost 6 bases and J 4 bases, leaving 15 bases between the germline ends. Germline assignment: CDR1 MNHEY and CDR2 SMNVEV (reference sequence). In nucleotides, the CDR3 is TGTGCCAGCAGAGACCTAACAGGGCTCACTGAAGCTTTCTTT. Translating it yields CASRDLTGLTEAFF.

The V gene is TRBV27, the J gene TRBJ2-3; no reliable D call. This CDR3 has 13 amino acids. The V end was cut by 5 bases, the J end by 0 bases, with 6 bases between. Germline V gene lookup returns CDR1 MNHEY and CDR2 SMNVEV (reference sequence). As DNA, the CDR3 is TGTGCCAGCAGTCTACTTAGCACAGATACGCAGTATTTT. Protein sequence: CASSLLSTDTQYF.